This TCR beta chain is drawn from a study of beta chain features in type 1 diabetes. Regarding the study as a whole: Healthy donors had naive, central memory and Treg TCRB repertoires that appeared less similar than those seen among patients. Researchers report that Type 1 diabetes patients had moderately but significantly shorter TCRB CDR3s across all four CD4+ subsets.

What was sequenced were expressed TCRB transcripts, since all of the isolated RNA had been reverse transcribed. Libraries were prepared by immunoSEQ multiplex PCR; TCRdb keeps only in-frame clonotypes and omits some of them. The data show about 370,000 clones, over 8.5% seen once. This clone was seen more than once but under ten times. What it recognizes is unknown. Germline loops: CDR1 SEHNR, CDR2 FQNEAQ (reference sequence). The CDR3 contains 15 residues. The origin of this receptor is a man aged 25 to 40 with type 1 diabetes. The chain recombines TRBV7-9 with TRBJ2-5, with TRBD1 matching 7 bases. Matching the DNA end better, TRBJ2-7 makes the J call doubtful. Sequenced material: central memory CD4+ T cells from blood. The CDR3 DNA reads TGTGCCAGCAGCCCTACAACAGGGGATGGTTACGAGCAGTACTTC. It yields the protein CASSPTTGDGYEQYF.